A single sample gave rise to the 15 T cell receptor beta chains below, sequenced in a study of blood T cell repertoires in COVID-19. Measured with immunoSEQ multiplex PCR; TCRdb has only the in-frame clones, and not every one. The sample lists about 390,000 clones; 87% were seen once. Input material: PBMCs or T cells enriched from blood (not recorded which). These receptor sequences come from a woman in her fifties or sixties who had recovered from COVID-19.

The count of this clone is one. CDR3: CASSPGMGGYGYTF. Here the CDR3 DNA reads TGTGCCAGCAGCCCTGGGATGGGAGGATATGGCTACACCTTC. The rearrangement uses TRBV28 and TRBJ1-2; no definite D call. Between the trimmed V and J ends, which lost 6 bases and 5 bases, there was a span of 16 bases. This CDR3 region has 14 residues. CDR1 is MDHEN, CDR2 SYDVKM, per germline.

The CDR3 sequence: CASSLLAQETQYF. The CDR3 DNA reads as TGTGCCAGCAGTTTGTTGGCCCAAGAGACCCAGTACTTC. The V call is TRBV6-5, the J call TRBJ2-5; D unresolved. The CDR3 extends over 13 amino acids. V lost 4 bases, J lost 1 base, and 7 bases lay in between. Germline V gene sequence: CDR1 MNHEY, CDR2 SVGAGI.

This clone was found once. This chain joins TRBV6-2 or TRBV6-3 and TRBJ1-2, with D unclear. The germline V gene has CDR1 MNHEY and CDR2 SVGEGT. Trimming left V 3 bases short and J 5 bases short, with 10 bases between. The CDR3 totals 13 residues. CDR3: CASSYGGSYGYTF. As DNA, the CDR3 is TGTGCCAGCAGTTATGGAGGATCTTATGGCTACACCTTC.

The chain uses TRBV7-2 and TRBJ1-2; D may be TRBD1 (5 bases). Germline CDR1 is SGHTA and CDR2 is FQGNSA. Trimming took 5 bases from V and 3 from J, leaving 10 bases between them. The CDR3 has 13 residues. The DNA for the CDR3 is TGTGCCAGCAGCCCCTGGGGGGACTATGGCTACACCTTC. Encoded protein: CASSPWGDYGYTF.

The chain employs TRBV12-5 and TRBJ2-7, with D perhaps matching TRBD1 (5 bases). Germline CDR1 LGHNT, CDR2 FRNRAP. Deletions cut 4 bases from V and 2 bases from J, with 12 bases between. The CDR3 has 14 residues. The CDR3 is CASGSSDKPYEQYF. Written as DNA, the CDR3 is TGTGCTAGTGGTTCCTCGGACAAGCCCTACGAGCAGTACTTC.

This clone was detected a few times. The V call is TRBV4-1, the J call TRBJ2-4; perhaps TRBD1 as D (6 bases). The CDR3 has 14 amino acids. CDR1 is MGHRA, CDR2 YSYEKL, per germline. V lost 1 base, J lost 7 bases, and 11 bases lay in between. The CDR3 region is CASSQVGGMNIQYF. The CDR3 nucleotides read TGCGCCAGCAGCCAAGTTGGGGGCATGAACATTCAGTACTTC.

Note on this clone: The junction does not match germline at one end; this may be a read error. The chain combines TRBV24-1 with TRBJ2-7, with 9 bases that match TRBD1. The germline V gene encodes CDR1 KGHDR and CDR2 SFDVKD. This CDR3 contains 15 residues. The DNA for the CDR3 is TGTGCCACCAGCGACGGACAGGGGAACTCCCACGAGCAGTACTTC. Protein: CATSDGQGNSHEQYF.

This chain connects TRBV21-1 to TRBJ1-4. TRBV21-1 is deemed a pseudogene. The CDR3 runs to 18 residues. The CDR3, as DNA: TGTGCCAGCAGCTCACGAGGTCAGCAATCGCCAACTAATGAAAAACTGTTTTTT. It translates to CASSSRGQQSPTNEKLFF.

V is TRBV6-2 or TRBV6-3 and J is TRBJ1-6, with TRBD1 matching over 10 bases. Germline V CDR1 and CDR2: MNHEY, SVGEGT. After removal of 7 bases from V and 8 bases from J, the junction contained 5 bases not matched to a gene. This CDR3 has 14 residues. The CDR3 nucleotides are TGTGCCAGCAACCCGGGACAGGGGTATTCACCCCTCCACTTT. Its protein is CASNPGQGYSPLHF.

DNA of the CDR3: TGTGCCAGCAGCTTAAACGGGGGGATACGCTACGAGCAGTACTTC. It is translated as CASSLNGGIRYEQYF. The chain has TRBV7-2 and TRBJ2-7; 7 bases map to TRBD2. Germline V lookup: CDR1 SGHTA, CDR2 FQGNSA. J was trimmed by 3 bases and V by 2 bases; bases with no gene match: 7. The CDR3 is 15 amino acids.

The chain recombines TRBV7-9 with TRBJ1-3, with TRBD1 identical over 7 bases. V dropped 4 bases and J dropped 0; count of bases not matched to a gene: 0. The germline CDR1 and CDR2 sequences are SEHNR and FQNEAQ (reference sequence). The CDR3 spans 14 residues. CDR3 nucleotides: TGTGCCAGCAGCTACAGGGGCTCTGGAAACACCATATATTTT. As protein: CASSYRGSGNTIYF.

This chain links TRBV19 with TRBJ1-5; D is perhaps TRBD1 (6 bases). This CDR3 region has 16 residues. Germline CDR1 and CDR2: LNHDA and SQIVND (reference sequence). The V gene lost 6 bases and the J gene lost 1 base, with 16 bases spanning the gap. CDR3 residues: CASSPGQLPSNQPQHF. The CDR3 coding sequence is TGTGCCAGTAGCCCAGGACAGCTACCGAGCAATCAGCCCCAGCATTTT.

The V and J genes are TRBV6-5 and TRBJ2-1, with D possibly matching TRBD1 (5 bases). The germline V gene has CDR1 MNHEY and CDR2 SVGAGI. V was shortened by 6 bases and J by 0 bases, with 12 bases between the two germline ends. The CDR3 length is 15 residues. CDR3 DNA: TGTGCCAGCAGGGTTGCAGGGATCTCCTACAATGAGCAGTTCTTC. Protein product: CASRVAGISYNEQFF.

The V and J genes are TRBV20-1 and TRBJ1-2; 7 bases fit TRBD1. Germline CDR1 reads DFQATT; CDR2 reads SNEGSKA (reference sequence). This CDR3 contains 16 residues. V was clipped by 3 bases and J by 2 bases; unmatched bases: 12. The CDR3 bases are TGCAGTGCTAGTGATTTTATCGGGACAGCAAACTATGGCTACACCTTC. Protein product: CSASDFIGTANYGYTF.

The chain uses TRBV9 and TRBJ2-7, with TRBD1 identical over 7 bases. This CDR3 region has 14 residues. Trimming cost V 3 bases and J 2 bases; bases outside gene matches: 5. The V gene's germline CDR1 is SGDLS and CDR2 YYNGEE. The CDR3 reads CASSDGDRTYEQYF. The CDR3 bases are TGTGCCAGCAGCGACGGGGACAGAACCTACGAGCAGTACTTC.